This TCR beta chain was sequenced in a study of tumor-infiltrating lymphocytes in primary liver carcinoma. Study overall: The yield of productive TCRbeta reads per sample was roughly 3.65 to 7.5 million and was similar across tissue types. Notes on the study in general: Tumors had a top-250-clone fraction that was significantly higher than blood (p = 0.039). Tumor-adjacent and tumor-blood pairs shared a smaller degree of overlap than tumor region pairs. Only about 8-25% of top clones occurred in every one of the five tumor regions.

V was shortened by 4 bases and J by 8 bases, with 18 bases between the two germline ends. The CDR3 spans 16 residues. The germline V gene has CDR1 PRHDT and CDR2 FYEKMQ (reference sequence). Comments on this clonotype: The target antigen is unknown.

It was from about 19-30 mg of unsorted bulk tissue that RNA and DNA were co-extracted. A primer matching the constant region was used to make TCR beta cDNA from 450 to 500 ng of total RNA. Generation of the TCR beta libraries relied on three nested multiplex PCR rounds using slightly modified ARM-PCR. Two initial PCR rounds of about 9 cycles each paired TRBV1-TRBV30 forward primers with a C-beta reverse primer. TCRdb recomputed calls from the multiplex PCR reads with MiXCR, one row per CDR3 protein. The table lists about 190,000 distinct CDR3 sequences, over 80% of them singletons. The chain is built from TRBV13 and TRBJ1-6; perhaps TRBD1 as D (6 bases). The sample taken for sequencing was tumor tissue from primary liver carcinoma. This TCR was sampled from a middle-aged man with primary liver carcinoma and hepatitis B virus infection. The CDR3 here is CASSSPGDKGDSPLHF. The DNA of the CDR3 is TGTGCCAGCAGCTCACCTGGGGACAAAGGCGATTCACCCCTCCACTTT.